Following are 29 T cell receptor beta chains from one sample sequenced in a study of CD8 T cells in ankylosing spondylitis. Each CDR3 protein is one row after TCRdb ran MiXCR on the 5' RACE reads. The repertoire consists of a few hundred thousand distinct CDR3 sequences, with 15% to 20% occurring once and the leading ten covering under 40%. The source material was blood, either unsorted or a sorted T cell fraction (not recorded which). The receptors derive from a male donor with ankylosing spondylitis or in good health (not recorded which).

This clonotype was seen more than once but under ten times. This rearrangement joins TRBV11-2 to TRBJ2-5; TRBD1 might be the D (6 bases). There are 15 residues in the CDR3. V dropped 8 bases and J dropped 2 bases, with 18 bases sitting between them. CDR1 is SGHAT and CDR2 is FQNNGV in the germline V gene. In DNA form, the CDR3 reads TGTGCCAGCGCTCCTTGGGACATGAAGCAAGAGACCCAGTACTTC. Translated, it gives CASAPWDMKQETQYF.

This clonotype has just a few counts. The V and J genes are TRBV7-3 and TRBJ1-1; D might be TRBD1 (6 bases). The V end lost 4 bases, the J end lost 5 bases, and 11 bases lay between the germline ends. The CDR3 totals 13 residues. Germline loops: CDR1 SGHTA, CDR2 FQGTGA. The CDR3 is CASSWGAWTEAFF. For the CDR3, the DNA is TGTGCCAGCAGCTGGGGGGCGTGGACTGAAGCTTTCTTT.

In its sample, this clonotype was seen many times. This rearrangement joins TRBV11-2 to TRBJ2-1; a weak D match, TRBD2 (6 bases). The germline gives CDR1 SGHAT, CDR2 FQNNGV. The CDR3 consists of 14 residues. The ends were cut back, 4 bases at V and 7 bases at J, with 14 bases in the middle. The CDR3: CASSSFVAGNEQFF. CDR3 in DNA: TGTGCCAGCAGCTCGTTTGTGGCGGGGAATGAGCAGTTCTTC.

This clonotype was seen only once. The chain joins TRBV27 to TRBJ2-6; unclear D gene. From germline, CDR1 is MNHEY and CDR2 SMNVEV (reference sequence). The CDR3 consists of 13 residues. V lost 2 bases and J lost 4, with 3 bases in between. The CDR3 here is CASSLIGANVLTF. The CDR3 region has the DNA TGTGCCAGCAGTTTAATAGGGGCCAACGTCCTGACTTTC.

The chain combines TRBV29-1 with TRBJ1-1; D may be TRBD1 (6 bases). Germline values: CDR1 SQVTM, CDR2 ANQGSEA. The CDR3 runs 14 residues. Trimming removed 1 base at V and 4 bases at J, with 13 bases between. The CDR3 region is CSVEVGGEGTEAFF. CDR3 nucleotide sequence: TGCAGCGTTGAAGTGGGGGGCGAAGGCACTGAAGCTTTCTTT. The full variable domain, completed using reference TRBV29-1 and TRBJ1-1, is SAVISQKPSRDICQRGTSLTIQCQVDSQVTMMFWYRQQPGQSLTLIATANQGSEATYESGFVIDKFPISRPNLTFSTLTVSNMSPEDSSIYLCSVEVGGEGTEAFFGQGTRLTVV.

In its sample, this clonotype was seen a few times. The CDR3 spells CASSQGWDPYEQYF. As DNA, the CDR3 is TGCGCCAGCAGCCAAGGGTGGGACCCCTACGAGCAGTACTTC. The chain combines TRBV4-1 with TRBJ2-7; D is tentatively TRBD1 or TRBD2 (5 bases each). The germline V gene encodes CDR1 MGHRA and CDR2 YSYEKL. The CDR3 has 14 amino acids. Deletions cut 1 base from V and 2 bases from J, with 9 bases between.

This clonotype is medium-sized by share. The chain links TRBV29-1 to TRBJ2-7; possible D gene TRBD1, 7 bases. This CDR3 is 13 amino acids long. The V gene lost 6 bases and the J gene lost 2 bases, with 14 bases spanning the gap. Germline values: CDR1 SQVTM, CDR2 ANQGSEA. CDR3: CSVVAGGPYEQYF. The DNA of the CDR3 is TGCAGCGTAGTCGCAGGGGGGCCCTACGAGCAGTACTTC.

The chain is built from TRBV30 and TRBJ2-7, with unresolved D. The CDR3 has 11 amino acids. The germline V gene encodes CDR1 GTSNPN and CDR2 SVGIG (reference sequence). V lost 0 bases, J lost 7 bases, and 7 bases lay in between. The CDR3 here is CAWSVTGEQYF. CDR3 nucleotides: TGTGCCTGGAGTGTCACTGGGGAGCAGTACTTC.

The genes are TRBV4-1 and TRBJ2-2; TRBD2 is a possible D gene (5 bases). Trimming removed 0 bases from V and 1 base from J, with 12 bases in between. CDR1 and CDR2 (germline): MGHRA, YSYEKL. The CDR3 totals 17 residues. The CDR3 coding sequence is TGCGCCAGCAGCCAAGACACCCTTCGGGGGAACACCGGGGAGCTGTTTTTT. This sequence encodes CASSQDTLRGNTGELFF.

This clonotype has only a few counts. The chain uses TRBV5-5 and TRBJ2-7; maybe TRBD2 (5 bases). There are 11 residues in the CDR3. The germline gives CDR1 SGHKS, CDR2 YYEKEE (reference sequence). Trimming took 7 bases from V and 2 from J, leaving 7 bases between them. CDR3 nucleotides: TGTGCCAGCCGACTAACCTACGAGCAGTACTTC. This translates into CASRLTYEQYF.

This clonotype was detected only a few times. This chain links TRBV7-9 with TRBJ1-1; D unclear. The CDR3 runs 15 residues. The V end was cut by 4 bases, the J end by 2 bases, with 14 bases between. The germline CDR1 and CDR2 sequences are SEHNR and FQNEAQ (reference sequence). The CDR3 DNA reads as TGTGCCAGCAGCTCCCCCTCGGAGTTTAACACTGAAGCTTTCTTT. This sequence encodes CASSSPSEFNTEAFF.

The CDR3 DNA reads TGTGCCAGCAGTGAATCGTCCGGGACAGGGTTCATCTCGCCGGGGGGCTACACCTTC. Translating it yields CASSESSGTGFISPGGYTF. The chain recombines TRBV25-1 with TRBJ1-2; 9 nucleotides match TRBD1. The germline V gene has CDR1 MGHDK and CDR2 SYGVNS. This CDR3 comprises 19 residues. V lost 1 base and J lost 8; bases outside the gene matches: 20.

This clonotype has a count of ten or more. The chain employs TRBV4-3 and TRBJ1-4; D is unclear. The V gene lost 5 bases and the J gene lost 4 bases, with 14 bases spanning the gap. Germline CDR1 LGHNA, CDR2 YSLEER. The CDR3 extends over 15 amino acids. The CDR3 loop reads CASSLSRAINEKLFF. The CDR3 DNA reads TGCGCCAGCAGCTTATCCCGGGCTATTAATGAAAAACTGTTTTTT.

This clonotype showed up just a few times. The CDR3: CASSGRRWDNEQFF. For the CDR3, the DNA is TGTGCCAGCAGCGGTAGGCGGTGGGACAATGAGCAGTTCTTC. The J gene is TRBJ2-1, the V gene TRBV4-2, with D unresolved. Per germline, CDR1 LGHNA and CDR2 YNFKEQ. This CDR3 has 14 residues. The V end was cut by 5 bases, the J end by 5 bases, with 13 bases between.

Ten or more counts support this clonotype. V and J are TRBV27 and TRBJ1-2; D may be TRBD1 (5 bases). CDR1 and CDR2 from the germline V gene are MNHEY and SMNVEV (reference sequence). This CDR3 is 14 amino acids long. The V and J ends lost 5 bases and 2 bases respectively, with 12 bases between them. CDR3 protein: CASSARGLNYGYTF. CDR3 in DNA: TGTGCCAGCAGTGCCCGGGGCCTAAACTATGGCTACACCTTC.

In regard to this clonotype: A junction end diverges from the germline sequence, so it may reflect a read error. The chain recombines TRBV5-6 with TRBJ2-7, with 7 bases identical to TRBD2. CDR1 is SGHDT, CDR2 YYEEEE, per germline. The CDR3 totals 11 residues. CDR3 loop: CASSWGTSVHF. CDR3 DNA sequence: TGTGCCAGCAGCTGGGGAACTAGCGTACACTTC.

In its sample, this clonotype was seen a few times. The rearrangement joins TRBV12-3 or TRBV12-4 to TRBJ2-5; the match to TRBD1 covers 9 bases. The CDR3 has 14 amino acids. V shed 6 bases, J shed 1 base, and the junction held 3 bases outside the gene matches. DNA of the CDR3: TGTGCCAGCAGCGACAGGGGGACCCAAGAGACCCAGTACTTC. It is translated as CASSDRGTQETQYF.

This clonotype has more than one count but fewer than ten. The CDR3 reads CASRRTGIPEAFF. The CDR3 bases are TGTGCCAGCAGACGCACAGGGATTCCTGAAGCTTTCTTT. This sequence joins TRBV12-3 or TRBV12-4 and TRBJ1-1, with a possible D match to TRBD1 (6 bases). The length of the CDR3 is 13 residues. With 6 bases removed from V and 6 bases from J, the gap between germline ends came to 14 bases.

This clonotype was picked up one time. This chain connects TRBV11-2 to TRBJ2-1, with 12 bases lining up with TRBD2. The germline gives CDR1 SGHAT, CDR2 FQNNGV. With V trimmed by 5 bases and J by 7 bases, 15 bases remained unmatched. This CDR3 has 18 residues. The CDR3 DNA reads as TGTGCCAGCAGCCCGGGGGGGGCTAGCGGGAGGGCCTGGAATGAGCAGTTCTTC. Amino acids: CASSPGGASGRAWNEQFF.

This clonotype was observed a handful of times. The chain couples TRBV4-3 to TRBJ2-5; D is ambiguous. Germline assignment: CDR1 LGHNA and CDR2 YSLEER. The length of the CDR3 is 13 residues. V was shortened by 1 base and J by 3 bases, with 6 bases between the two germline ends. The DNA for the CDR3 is TGCGCCAGCAGCCAAGCAGGTGAAGAGACCCAGTACTTC. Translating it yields CASSQAGEETQYF.

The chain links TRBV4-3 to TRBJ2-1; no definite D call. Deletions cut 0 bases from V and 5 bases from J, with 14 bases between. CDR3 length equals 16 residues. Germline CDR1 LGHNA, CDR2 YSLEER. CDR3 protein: CASSQDFGSPDNEQFF. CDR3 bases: TGCGCCAGCAGCCAAGATTTCGGCAGTCCGGACAATGAGCAGTTCTTC.

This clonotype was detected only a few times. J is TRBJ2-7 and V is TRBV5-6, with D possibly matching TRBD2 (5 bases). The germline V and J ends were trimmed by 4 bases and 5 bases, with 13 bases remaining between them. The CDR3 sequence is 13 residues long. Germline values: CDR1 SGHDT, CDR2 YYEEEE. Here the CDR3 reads CASSPLGGHEQYF. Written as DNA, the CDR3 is TGTGCCAGCAGCCCTCTCGGAGGCCACGAGCAGTACTTC.

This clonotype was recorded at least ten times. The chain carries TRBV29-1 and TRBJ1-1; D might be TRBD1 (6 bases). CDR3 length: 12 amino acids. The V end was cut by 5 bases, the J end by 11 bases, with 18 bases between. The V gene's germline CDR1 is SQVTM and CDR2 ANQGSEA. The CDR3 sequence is CSVLTGGAWAFF. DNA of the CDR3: TGCAGCGTTCTAACCGGGGGGGCCTGGGCTTTCTTT.

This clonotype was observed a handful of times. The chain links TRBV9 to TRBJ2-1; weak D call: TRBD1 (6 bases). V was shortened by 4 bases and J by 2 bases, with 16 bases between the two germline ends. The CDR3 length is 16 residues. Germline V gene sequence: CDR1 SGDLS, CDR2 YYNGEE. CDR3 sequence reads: CASSSRGQGPYNEQFF. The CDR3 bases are TGTGCCAGCAGCTCACGCGGGCAGGGGCCCTACAATGAGCAGTTCTTC.

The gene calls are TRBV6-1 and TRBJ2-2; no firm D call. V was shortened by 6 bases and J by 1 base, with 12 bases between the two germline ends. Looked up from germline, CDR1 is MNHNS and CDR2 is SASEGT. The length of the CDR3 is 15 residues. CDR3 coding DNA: TGTGCCAGCAGCCCTGGATCAGGGAACACCGGGGAGCTGTTTTTT. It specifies CASSPGSGNTGELFF.

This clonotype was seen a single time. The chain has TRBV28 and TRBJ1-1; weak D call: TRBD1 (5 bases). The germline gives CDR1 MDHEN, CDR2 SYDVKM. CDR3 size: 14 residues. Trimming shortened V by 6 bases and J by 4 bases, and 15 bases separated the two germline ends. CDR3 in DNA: TGTGCCAGCAGGTTCAGGGCCGGGGGCACTGAAGCTTTCTTT. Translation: CASRFRAGGTEAFF.

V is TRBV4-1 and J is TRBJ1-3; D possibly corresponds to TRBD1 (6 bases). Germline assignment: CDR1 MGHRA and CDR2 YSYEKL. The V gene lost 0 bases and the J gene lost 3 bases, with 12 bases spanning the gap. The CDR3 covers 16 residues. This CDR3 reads CASSQDSRGVGNTIYF. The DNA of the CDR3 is TGCGCCAGCAGCCAAGATAGCAGGGGCGTTGGAAACACCATATATTTT.

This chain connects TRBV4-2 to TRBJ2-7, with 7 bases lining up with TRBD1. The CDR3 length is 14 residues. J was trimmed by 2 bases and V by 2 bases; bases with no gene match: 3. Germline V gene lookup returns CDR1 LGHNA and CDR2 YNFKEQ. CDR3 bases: TGTGCCAGCAGCCAATACAGGGGACCCTACGAGCAGTACTTC. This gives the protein CASSQYRGPYEQYF.

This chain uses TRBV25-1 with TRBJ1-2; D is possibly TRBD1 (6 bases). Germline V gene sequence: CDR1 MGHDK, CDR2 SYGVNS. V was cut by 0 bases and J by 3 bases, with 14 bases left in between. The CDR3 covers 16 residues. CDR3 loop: CASSEYLGAGDYGYTF. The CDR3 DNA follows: TGTGCCAGCAGTGAATATTTGGGGGCAGGGGACTATGGCTACACCTTC.